This T cell receptor beta chain came from a study of blood T cell repertoires in COVID-19. The CDR3 is made up of 11 amino acids. Germline V gene sequence: CDR1 GTSNPN, CDR2 SVGIG (reference sequence). Trimming left V 1 base short and J 3 bases short, with 4 bases between. How the authors handled the data: Reference gene primer amplification gave estimated nucleated cell counts. The data were produced by immunoSEQ multiplex PCR, yet TCRdb's version contains in-frame clones alone and is incomplete. Clone size and the V and J calls come from that table; the DNA yielded D and trimming. The sample lists approximately 300,000 clones, around 86% occurring once.

This TCR was sampled from a man aged 25 to 40 who had recovered from COVID-19. The sample consisted of PBMCs or T cells enriched from blood (not recorded which). J is TRBJ2-7 and V is TRBV30; D is undetermined. The CDR3 DNA is TGTGCCTGGAGTGATTACTACGAGCAGTACTTC. Translation: CAWSDYYEQYF.